A selection of T cell receptor beta chains follows, all from one sample in a study of OX40 agonist ivuxolimab in advanced cancers. Produced via immunoSEQ multiplex PCR; TCRdb's table is partial and in-frame only. Of about 68,000 clones in the sample, around 83% were seen once. The source was CD4+ or CD8+ T cells sorted from blood, collected in a trial of the OX40 agonist ivuxolimab. All receptors come from an adult with an advanced solid tumor such as melanoma, head and neck, liver or kidney cancer. Both conserved end residues are part of each CDR3. Each record gives: clone size, V gene, J gene, CDR3 protein. Size values are once, few and many counts, or a class for expanded clones, and some rows have none.

clone size: NA; V gene: TRBV28; J gene: TRBJ2-3; CDR3 protein: CASSKASGLAGVTDTQYF
clone size: NA; V gene: TRBV28; J gene: TRBJ2-7; CDR3 protein: CASSSIQVREISYEQYF
clone size: NA; V gene: TRBV18; J gene: TRBJ2-3; CDR3 protein: CASSPPLSGSTDTQYF
clone size: NA; V gene: TRBV11-3; J gene: TRBJ2-1; CDR3 protein: CASSLDQEKHNEQFF
clone size: NA; V gene: TRBV11-2; J gene: TRBJ1-1; CDR3 protein: CASSPRTGGVGTEAFF
clone size: once; V gene: TRBV19; J gene: TRBJ2-6; CDR3 protein: CASSILGGAGVYSGANVLTF
clone size: NA; V gene: TRBV18; J gene: TRBJ2-5; CDR3 protein: CASSPDRVKETQYF
clone size: once; V gene: TRBV5-1; J gene: TRBJ2-3; CDR3 protein: CASSSHGQGLTDTQYF
clone size: NA; V gene: TRBV5-1; J gene: TRBJ2-5; CDR3 protein: CASSPTSAVETQYF
clone size: NA; V gene: TRBV27; J gene: NA; CDR3 protein: CASSLFRGRGYEQYF
clone size: NA; V gene: TRBV2; J gene: TRBJ2-5; CDR3 protein: CASSEKTGTQETQYF
clone size: NA; V gene: TRBV5-4; J gene: TRBJ2-3; CDR3 protein: CASSLGGDLTDTQYF
clone size: NA; V gene: TRBV9; J gene: TRBJ2-7; CDR3 protein: CASSVTSGSHYEQYF
clone size: NA; V gene: TRBV5-6; J gene: TRBJ1-4; CDR3 protein: CASSFLGQNQGEKLFF
clone size: NA; V gene: TRBV5-1; J gene: TRBJ2-7; CDR3 protein: CASSLDGSYEQYF
clone size: NA; V gene: TRBV7-7; J gene: TRBJ2-2; CDR3 protein: CASSPQRVSGELFF
clone size: NA; V gene: TRBV18; J gene: TRBJ1-1; CDR3 protein: CASSLGQNTEAFF
clone size: NA; V gene: TRBV19; J gene: TRBJ2-2; CDR3 protein: CASSLDGALDTGELFF